The T cell receptor beta chain described here comes from a study of shared clonotypes between healthy human individuals. Study as a whole: Each donor contributed plates that comprised three CD4 naive, three CD4 memory, two CD8 naive and one CD8 memory. Study-level findings and limits: Relative to clonotypes present in all four donors, those not shared had lower generation probabilities. Shared clonotypes: approximately 4.5% naive CD4, under 4% naive CD8, 2.3% memory CD4, approximately 0.4% memory CD8.

Method: immunoSEQ multiplex PCR; TCRdb's copy keeps in-frame clones and lacks some. The sample lists about 2.5 million clones, roughly 90% occurring once. This clone was counted between two and nine times. Antigen unknown. The material sequenced was naive CD4+ T cells from PBMCs. Sample subset: CD45RA+ positively selected. This receptor was identified in a man younger than 30 in good health. Some clones in this sample may be carry-over from other donors' samples.

CDR3 bases: TGTGCCAGCAGTACGAGGGGGAACACTGAAGCTTTCTTT. It encodes CASSTRGNTEAFF. The chain combines TRBV11-3 with TRBJ1-1; the D gene is possibly TRBD1 (5 bases). The ends were cut back, 6 bases at V and 1 base at J, with 9 bases in the middle. From germline, CDR1 is SGHNT and CDR2 YENEEA. The CDR3 spans 13 residues. The whole variable domain, remainder taken from reference TRBV11-3 and TRBJ1-1, is EAGVVQSPRYKIIEKKQPVAFWCNPISGHNTLYWYLQNLGQGPELLIRYENEEAVDDSQLPKDRFSAERLKGVDSTLKIQPAELGDSAVYLCASSTRGNTEAFFGQGTRLTVV.